This is a list of T cell receptor beta chains from one sample in a study of early T cells in non-severe SARS-CoV-2 infection. TCRdb reprocessed the 5' RACE reads via MiXCR and lists one record per CDR3 protein. Here the sample spans tens of thousands of distinct CDR3 sequences, under 15% being singletons. Material for sequencing was whole blood. The receptors stem from an adult who was a healthcare worker with PCR-confirmed SARS-CoV-2 infection or an uninfected control (not recorded which). The CDR3 runs from the conserved cysteine through the conserved F or W. D genes are given only for firm matches. Size values are once, few and many counts, or a class for expanded clones, and some rows have none.

J: TRBJ2-7; size: many; V: TRBV4-1; D: NA; DNA: TGCGCCAGCAGCCAAGATCGTATGGGGACCTCCTACGAGCAGTACTTC; CDR3: CASSQDRMGTSYEQYF
J: TRBJ2-1; size: NA; V: TRBV5-1; D: NA; DNA: TGCGCCAGCAGCTTTGGGGGTAGGGATGAGCAGTTCTTC; CDR3: CASSFGGRDEQFF
J: TRBJ1-4; size: many; V: TRBV18; D: NA; DNA: TGTGCCAGCTCACCAGGCAGGAGAGATGAAAAACTGTTTTTT; CDR3: CASSPGRRDEKLFF
J: TRBJ1-2; size: many; V: TRBV2; D: NA; DNA: TGTGCCAGCAGGCCGATGACCAGCAACTATGGCTACACCTTC; CDR3: CASRPMTSNYGYTF
J: TRBJ1-2; size: NA; V: TRBV10-3; D: NA; DNA: TGTGCCATCAGTGAGTCCGGACAGTACCAGGGCTACACCTTC; CDR3: CAISESGQYQGYTF
J: TRBJ1-5; size: many; V: TRBV6-6; D: NA; DNA: TGTGCCAGCAGCAGGGCCGACAATCAGCCCCAGCATTTT; CDR3: CASSRADNQPQHF
J: TRBJ1-2; size: many; V: TRBV7-9; D: NA; DNA: TGTGCCAGCAGCTTAAACAGAGCCATCTATGGCTACACCTTC; CDR3: CASSLNRAIYGYTF
J: TRBJ2-3; size: few; V: TRBV11-2; D: NA; DNA: TGTGCCAGCAGGCCTCCGGGACTGCGGACAGATACGCAGTATTTT; CDR3: CASRPPGLRTDTQYF
J: TRBJ2-4; size: many; V: TRBV18; D: TRBD1; DNA: TGTGCCAGCTCACGAGCCGGGACAGGGGGAGGTAACATTCAGTACTTC; CDR3: CASSRAGTGGGNIQYF
J: TRBJ1-1; size: few; V: TRBV5-1; D: TRBD1; DNA: TGCGCCAGCAGCCCTCAGGGGGACACTGAAGCTTTCTTT; CDR3: CASSPQGDTEAFF
J: TRBJ2-3; size: many; V: TRBV18; D: NA; DNA: TGTGCCAGCTCACTAGGGGTCGTACGAACGCAGTATTTT; CDR3: CASSLGVVRTQYF
J: TRBJ2-1; size: NA; V: TRBV24-1; D: NA; DNA: TGTGCCACCAGTGATTTGGGCAATGAGCAGTTCTTC; CDR3: CATSDLGNEQFF
J: TRBJ2-7; size: many; V: TRBV29-1; D: NA; DNA: TGCAGCGTTGAACGGAGCGAGCAGTACTTC; CDR3: CSVERSEQYF
J: TRBJ1-1; size: NA; V: TRBV2; D: TRBD1; DNA: TGTGCCAGCATGGGGACAGGGGAGTTAACTTTCTTT; CDR3: CASMGTGELTFF
J: TRBJ2-2; size: few; V: TRBV6-5; D: TRBD1; DNA: TGTGCCAGCAGTTACTCACAGGGGCGTAGCGGGGAGCTGTTTTTT; CDR3: CASSYSQGRSGELFF
J: TRBJ2-1; size: NA; V: TRBV7-9; D: NA; DNA: TGTGCCAGCAGCTTCCCGGGGTCGAAAGAGGGCAATGAGCAGTTCTTC; CDR3: CASSFPGSKEGNEQFF
J: TRBJ1-2; size: many; V: TRBV27; D: NA; DNA: TGTGCCAGCAGTTCTGGCAGCTATGGCTACACCTTC; CDR3: CASSSGSYGYTF
J: TRBJ1-3; size: many; V: TRBV6-5; D: NA; DNA: TGTGCCAGCAGTTCCCCGACAGAAGGAAACACCATATATTTT; CDR3: CASSSPTEGNTIYF
J: TRBJ1-1; size: many; V: TRBV7-6; D: TRBD1; DNA: TGTGCCAGCAGCACAGGGACAGGGCAAGGCACTGAAGCTTTCTTT; CDR3: CASSTGTGQGTEAFF
J: TRBJ2-3; size: NA; V: TRBV5-1; D: NA; DNA: TGCGCCAGCAGCTTGAACGGCCATGTCACAGATACGCAGTATTTT; CDR3: CASSLNGHVTDTQYF
J: TRBJ2-1; size: NA; V: TRBV5-1; D: NA; DNA: TGCGCCAGCACCGTTAACTACAATGAGCAGTTCTTC; CDR3: CASTVNYNEQFF
J: TRBJ2-3; size: many; V: TRBV27; D: NA; DNA: TGTGCCAGCAGTTTACGGGCAGGGTGGTCAGATACGCAGTATTTT; CDR3: CASSLRAGWSDTQYF
J: TRBJ2-3; size: few; V: TRBV29-1; D: NA; DNA: TGCAGCTCCGCCGGGGGGCACAGCGGTGGCACAGATACGCAGTATTTT; CDR3: CSSAGGHSGGTDTQYF
J: TRBJ2-3; size: many; V: TRBV7-2; D: TRBD2; DNA: TGTGCCAGCAGCTCCGGTTATAGCGGGTCCCGCACAGATACGCAGTATTTT; CDR3: CASSSGYSGSRTDTQYF